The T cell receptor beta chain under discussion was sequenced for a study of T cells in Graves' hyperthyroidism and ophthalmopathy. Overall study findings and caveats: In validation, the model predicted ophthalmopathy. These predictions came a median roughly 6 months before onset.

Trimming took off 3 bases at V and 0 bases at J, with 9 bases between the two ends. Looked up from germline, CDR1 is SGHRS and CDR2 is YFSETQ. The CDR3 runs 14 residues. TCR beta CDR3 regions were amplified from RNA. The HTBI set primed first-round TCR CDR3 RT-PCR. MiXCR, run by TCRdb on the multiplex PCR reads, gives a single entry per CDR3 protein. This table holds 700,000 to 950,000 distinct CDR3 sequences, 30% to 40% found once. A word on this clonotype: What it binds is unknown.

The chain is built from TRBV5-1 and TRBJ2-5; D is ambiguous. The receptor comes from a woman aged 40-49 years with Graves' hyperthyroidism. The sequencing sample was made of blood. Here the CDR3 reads CASSSGLYQETQYF. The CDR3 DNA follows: TGCGCCAGCAGCTCCGGTTTGTACCAAGAGACCCAGTACTTC.